Following are 9 T cell receptor beta chains from one sample sequenced in a study of blood T cell repertoires in COVID-19. The table came from immunoSEQ multiplex PCR; TCRdb's copy has only in-frame clones and leaves some out. The table includes 210,000 or so clones, about 83% detected once. Sequenced sample: peripheral blood. Source of these receptors: a young woman with COVID-19, enrolled during active disease.

The chain carries TRBV6-1 and TRBJ2-1; 15 bases agree with TRBD2. Germline assignment: CDR1 MNHNS and CDR2 SASEGT. The CDR3 sequence is 19 residues long. The V segment lost 4 bases and the J segment 3 bases; nucleotides outside the gene matches: 10. The CDR3 is CASSGTGTSGRTNYNEQFF. The CDR3 nucleotides read TGTGCCAGCAGTGGAACCGGGACTAGCGGGAGGACTAACTACAATGAGCAGTTCTTC.

The V call is TRBV29-1, the J call TRBJ1-2, with TRBD1 matching 12 bases. Trimming removed 0 bases from V and 8 bases from J; junction bases left unmatched: 7. This CDR3 contains 15 residues. Germline CDR1 and CDR2: SQVTM and ANQGSEA. CDR3 amino acids: CSVEDPRDRGLGYTF. Written as DNA, the CDR3 is TGCAGCGTTGAAGACCCACGGGACAGGGGGCTCGGCTACACCTTC.

This clone appeared a single time. The CDR3 bases are TGTGCCCAGCGTGCGCCGGTTGAAGCTTTCTTT. It specifies CAQRAPVEAFF. V and J are TRBV2 and TRBJ1-1; D unresolved. Germline-derived CDR1 and CDR2 are SNHLY and FYNNEI. The ends were cut back, 11 bases at V and 7 bases at J, with 14 bases in the middle. The CDR3 sequence is 11 residues long.

This rearrangement joins TRBV5-1 to TRBJ2-5; D possibly corresponds to TRBD1 (6 bases). The CDR3 is 14 residues long. Germline CDR1 is SGHRS and CDR2 is YFSETQ. The germline V and J ends were trimmed by 5 bases and 2 bases, with 13 bases remaining between them. Written as DNA, the CDR3 is TGCGCCAGCAGACAGGGTCTAGGACAAGAGACCCAGTACTTC. It translates to CASRQGLGQETQYF.

The gene calls are TRBV5-6 and TRBJ1-5, with 10 bases matching TRBD1. The CDR3 extends over 17 amino acids. The trim removed 3 bases at V and 6 bases at J, leaving 12 bases unmatched. Germline CDR1 SGHDT, CDR2 YYEEEE. The CDR3, as DNA: TGTGCCAGCAGCTGGACCAAAGGGACAGGGGTGAGTCAGCCCCAGCATTTT. This sequence encodes CASSWTKGTGVSQPQHF.

This chain joins TRBV5-4 and TRBJ2-3; D ambiguous. V was pared by 2 bases and J by 8 bases, with 12 bases between. This CDR3 spans 13 amino acids. Germline CDR1 and CDR2: SGHNT and YYREEE (reference sequence). CDR3 sequence reads: CASSFPSPGTQYF. CDR3 in DNA: TGTGCCAGCAGCTTCCCGAGCCCCGGTACGCAGTATTTT. Variable domain in full (rest from reference TRBV5-4 and TRBJ2-3): ETGVTQSPTHLIKTRGQQVTLRCSSQSGHNTVSWYQQALGQGPQFIFQYYREEENGRGNFPPRFSGLQFPNYSSELNVNALELDDSALYLCASSFPSPGTQYFGPGTRLTVL.

In its sample, this clone was seen once. The gene calls are TRBV2 and TRBJ2-2, with D perhaps matching TRBD1 (6 bases). Germline assignment: CDR1 SNHLY and CDR2 FYNNEI. The length of the CDR3 is 18 residues. The germline V and J ends were trimmed by 2 bases and 2 bases, with 18 bases remaining between them. CDR3 residues: CASSEPSTGLFNTGELFF. The CDR3 nucleotides read TGTGCCAGCAGTGAACCTTCAACAGGGCTATTCAACACCGGGGAGCTGTTTTTT.

The rearrangement joins TRBV27 to TRBJ1-4; weak D call: TRBD1 (6 bases). The germline V and J ends were trimmed by 9 bases and 0 bases, with 20 bases remaining between them. Germline CDR1 MNHEY, CDR2 SMNVEV (reference sequence). The CDR3 is 17 residues long. For the CDR3, the DNA is TGTGCCAGTCGTACCGGGACACAGCCTTCAACTAATGAAAAACTGTTTTTT. Translated: CASRTGTQPSTNEKLFF.

The V and J genes are TRBV7-2 and TRBJ1-6, with D maybe TRBD1 (6 bases). The germline V gene has CDR1 SGHTA and CDR2 FQGNSA. This CDR3 is 15 amino acids long. Trimming left V 2 bases short and J 10 bases short, with 15 bases between. The CDR3 loop is CASSLPQGFGSPLHF. For the CDR3, the DNA is TGTGCCAGCAGCTTACCCCAGGGGTTTGGGTCACCCCTCCACTTT.